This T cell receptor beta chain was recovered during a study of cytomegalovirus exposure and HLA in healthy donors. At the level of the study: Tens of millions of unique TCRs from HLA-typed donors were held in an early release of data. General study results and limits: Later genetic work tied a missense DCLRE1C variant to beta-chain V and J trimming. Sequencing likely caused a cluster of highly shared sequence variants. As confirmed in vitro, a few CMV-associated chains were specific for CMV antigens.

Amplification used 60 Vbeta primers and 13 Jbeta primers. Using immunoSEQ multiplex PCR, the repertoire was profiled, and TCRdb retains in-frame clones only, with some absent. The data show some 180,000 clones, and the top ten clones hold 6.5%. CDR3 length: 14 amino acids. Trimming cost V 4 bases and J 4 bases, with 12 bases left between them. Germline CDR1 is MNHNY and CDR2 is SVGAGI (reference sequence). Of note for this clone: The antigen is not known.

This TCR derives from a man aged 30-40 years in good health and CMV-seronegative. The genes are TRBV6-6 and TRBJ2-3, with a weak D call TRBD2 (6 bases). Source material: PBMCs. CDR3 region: CASSSPREADTQYF. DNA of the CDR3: TGTGCCAGCAGTTCCCCGAGGGAGGCAGATACGCAGTATTTT.